The next 2 T cell receptor beta chains were all read from a single sample in a study of cytomegalovirus exposure and HLA in healthy donors. Both 60 Vbeta primers and 13 Jbeta primers went into the PCR. Only in-frame clones appear in the TCRdb table, and some are missing; sequencing was by immunoSEQ multiplex PCR. The table shows about 200,000 clones, with about 83% occurring only once. Material: PBMCs. The source is a man aged 40-50 years in good health and CMV-seronegative.

The chain couples TRBV10-3 to TRBJ2-3; D not resolved. This CDR3 is built from 11 residues. V dropped 10 bases and J dropped 1 base, with 6 bases sitting between them. Germline V gives CDR1 ENHRY, CDR2 SYGVKD. Here the CDR3 reads CATTGTDTQYF. The CDR3 region has the DNA TGTGCCACCACGGGCACAGATACGCAGTATTTT.

J is TRBJ2-1 and V is TRBV4-3; 12 nucleotides line up with TRBD2. The CDR3 loop spans 16 amino acids. Germline CDR1 LGHNA, CDR2 YSLEER. The trim removed 3 bases at V and 7 bases at J, leaving 7 bases unmatched. Written as DNA, the CDR3 is TGCGCCAGCAGCCAGGAGCTAGCGGGGGGGCGGAATGAGCAGTTCTTC. Translated, it gives CASSQELAGGRNEQFF.